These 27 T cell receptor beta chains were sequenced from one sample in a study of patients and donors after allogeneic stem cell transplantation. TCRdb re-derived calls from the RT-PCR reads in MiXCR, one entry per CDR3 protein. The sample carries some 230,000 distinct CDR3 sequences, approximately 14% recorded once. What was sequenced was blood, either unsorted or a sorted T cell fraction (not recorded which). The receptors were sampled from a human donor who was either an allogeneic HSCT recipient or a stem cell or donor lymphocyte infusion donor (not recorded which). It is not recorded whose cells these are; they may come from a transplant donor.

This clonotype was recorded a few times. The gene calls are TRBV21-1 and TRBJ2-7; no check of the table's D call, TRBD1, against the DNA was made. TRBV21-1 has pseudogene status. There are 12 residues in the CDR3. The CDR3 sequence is CARQDPSYEQYF. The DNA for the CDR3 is TGTGCCAGACAGGACCCCTCCTACGAGCAGTACTTC.

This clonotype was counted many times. CDR3 sequence: CASSLRTSGTTDTQYF. CDR3 bases: TGTGCCAGCAGCTTGAGGACTAGCGGGACCACAGATACGCAGTATTTT. The chain joins TRBV7-3 to TRBJ2-3, with TRBD2 identical over 12 bases. CDR1 and CDR2 (germline): SGHTA, FQGTGA. Germline trimming cut 3 bases from V and 2 bases from J; bases unmatched to any gene: 3. The CDR3 is made up of 16 amino acids.

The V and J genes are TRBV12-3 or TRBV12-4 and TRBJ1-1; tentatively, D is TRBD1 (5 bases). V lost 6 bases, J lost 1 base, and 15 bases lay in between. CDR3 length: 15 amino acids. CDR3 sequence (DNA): TGTGCCAGCAGACCTCAGGGACTAACGAACACTGAAGCTTTCTTT. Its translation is CASRPQGLTNTEAFF.

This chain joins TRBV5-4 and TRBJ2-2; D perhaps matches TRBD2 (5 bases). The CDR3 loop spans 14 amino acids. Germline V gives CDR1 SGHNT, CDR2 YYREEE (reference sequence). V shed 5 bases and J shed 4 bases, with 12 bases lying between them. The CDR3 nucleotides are TGTGCCAGCAGTTCCGGACTCCTCACCGGGGAGCTGTTTTTT. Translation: CASSSGLLTGELFF.

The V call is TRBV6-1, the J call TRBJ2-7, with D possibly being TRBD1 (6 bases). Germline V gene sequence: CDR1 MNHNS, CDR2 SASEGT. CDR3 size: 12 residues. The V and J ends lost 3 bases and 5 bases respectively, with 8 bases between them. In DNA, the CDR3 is TGTGCCAGCAGTGACAACAGGGACGAGCAGTACTTC. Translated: CASSDNRDEQYF.

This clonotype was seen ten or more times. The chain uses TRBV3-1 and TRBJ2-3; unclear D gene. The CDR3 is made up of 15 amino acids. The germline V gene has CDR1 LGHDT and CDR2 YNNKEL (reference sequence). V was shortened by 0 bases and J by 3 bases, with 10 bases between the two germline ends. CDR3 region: CASSQEFLATDTQYF. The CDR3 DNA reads TGTGCCAGCAGCCAAGAATTTTTGGCAACAGATACGCAGTATTTT.

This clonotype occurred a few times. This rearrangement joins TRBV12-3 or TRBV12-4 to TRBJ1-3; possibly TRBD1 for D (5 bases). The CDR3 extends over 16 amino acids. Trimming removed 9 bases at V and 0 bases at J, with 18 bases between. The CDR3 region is CASGNRDLSSGNTIYF. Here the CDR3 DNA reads TGTGCCAGTGGAAATCGGGACCTCAGCTCTGGAAACACCATATATTTT.

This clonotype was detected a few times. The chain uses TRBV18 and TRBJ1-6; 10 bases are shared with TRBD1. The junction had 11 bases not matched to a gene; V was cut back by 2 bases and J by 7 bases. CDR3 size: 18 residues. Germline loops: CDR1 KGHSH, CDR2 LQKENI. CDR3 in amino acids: CASSPVALGTGANSPLHF. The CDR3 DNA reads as TGTGCCAGCTCACCAGTAGCCCTCGGGACAGGGGCAAATTCACCCCTCCACTTT.

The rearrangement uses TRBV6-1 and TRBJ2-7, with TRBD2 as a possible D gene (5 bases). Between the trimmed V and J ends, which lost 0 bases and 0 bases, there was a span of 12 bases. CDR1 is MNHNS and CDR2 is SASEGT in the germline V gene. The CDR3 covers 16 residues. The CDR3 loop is CASSEAPLASSYEQYF. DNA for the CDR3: TGTGCCAGCAGTGAAGCGCCCCTAGCTTCCTCCTACGAGCAGTACTTC.

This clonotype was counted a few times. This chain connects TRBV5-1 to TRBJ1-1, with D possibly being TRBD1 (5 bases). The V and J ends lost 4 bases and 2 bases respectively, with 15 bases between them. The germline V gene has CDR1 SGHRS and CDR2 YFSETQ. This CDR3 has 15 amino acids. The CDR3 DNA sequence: TGCGCCAGCAGCACCTACTCGACAGCCAACACTGAAGCTTTCTTT. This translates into CASSTYSTANTEAFF.

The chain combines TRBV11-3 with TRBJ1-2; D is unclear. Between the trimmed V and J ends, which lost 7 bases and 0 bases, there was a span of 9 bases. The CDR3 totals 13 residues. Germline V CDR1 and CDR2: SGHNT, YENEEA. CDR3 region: CASTSGANYGYTF. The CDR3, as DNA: TGTGCCAGCACCTCGGGAGCTAACTATGGCTACACCTTC.

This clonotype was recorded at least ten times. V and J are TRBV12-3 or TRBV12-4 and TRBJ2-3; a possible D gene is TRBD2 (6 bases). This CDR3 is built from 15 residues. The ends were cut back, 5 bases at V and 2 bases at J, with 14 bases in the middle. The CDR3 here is CASSQVSGLTDTQYF. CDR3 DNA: TGTGCCAGCAGTCAAGTTAGCGGACTCACAGATACGCAGTATTTT.

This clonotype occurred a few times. The CDR3 here is CASSFLSGRGDEQYF. CDR3 DNA: TGTGCCAGCAGTTTCTTGAGCGGGAGGGGTGACGAGCAGTACTTC. This chain links TRBV12-3 or TRBV12-4 with TRBJ2-7; TRBD2 aligns across 10 bases. V trimming: 3 bases; J trimming: 5 bases; junction bases outside the gene matches: 7. CDR3 length: 15 amino acids.

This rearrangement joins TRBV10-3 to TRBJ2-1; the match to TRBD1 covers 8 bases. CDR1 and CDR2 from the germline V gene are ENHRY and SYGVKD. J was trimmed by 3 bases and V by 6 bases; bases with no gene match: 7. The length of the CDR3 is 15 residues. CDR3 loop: CAIRISTGDYNEQFF. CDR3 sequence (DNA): TGTGCCATCAGAATATCGACAGGGGACTACAATGAGCAGTTCTTC.

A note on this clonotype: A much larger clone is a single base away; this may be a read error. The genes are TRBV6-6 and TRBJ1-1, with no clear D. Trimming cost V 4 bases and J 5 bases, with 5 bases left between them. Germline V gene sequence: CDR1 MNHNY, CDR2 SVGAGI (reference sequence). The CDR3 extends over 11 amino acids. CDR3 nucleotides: TGTGCCAGCAGTTGGGAAACTGAAGCTTTCTTT. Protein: CASSWETEAFF.

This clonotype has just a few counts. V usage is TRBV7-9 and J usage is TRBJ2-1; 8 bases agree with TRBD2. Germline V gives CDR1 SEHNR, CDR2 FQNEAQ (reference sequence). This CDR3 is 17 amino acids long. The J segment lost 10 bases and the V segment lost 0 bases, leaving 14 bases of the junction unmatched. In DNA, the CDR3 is TGTGCCAGCAGCTTAGCGCTATCTGAGCGGGAGTTAAAAGAGCAGTTCTTC. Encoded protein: CASSLALSERELKEQFF.

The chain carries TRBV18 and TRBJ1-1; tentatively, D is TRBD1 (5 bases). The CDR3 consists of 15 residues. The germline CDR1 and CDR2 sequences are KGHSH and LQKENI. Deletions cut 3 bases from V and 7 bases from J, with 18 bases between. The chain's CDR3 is CASSPYGTPPREAFF. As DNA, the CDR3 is TGTGCCAGCTCACCCTATGGGACGCCCCCCCGTGAAGCTTTCTTT.

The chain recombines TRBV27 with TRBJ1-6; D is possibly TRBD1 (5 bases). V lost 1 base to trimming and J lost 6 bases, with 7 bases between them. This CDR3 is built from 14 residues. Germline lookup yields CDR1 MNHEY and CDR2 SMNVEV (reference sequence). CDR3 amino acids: CASSLWGFNSPLHF. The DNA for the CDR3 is TGTGCCAGCAGTTTATGGGGGTTTAATTCACCCCTCCACTTT.

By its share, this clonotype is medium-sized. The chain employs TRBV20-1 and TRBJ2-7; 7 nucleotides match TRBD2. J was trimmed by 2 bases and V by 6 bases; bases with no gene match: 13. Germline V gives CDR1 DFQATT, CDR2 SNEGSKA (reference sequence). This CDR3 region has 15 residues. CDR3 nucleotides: TGCAGTGCCAAGGCAGCGGGGCAGTCCCCCTACGAGCAGTACTTC. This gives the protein CSAKAAGQSPYEQYF.

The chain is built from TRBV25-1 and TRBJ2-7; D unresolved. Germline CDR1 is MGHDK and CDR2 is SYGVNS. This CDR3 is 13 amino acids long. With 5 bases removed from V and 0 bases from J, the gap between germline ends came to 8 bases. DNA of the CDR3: TGTGCCAGCAGTTTGACAACCTCCTACGAGCAGTACTTC. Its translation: CASSLTTSYEQYF.

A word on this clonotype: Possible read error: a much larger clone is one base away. The CDR3 DNA reads as TGCGCCAGCAGCCCCGGGTGGCAACAGGGGCGCACCGGGGATCTGTTTTTT. Its translation is CASSPGWQQGRTGDLFF. The V gene is TRBV5-1, the J gene TRBJ2-2; 7 nucleotides line up with TRBD1. This CDR3 contains 17 residues. Germline CDR1 is SGHRS and CDR2 is YFSETQ.

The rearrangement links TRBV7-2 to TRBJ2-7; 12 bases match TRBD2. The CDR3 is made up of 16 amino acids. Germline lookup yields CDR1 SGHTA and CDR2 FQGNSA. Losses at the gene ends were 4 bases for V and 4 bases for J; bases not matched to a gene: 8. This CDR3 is CASSSSSGGAPYEQYF. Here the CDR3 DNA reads TGTGCCAGCAGCTCCTCTAGCGGGGGGGCCCCTTACGAGCAGTACTTC.

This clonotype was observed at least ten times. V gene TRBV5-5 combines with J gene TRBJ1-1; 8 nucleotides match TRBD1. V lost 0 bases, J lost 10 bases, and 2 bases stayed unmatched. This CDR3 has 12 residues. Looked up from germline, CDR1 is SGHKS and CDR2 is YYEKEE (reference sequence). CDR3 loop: CASSLGQGTAFF. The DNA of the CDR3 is TGTGCCAGCAGCTTGGGACAGGGGACAGCTTTCTTT.

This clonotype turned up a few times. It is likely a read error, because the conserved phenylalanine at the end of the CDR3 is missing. The CDR3 here is CASSVVSGYEQYL. The CDR3 DNA follows: TGTGCCAGCAGCGTAGTATCGGGTTACGAGCAGTACCTC. J is TRBJ2-7 and V is TRBV9; D is unresolved. The length of the CDR3 is 13 residues. Per germline, CDR1 SGDLS and CDR2 YYNGEE. V lost 0 bases to trimming and J lost 4 bases, with 8 bases between them.

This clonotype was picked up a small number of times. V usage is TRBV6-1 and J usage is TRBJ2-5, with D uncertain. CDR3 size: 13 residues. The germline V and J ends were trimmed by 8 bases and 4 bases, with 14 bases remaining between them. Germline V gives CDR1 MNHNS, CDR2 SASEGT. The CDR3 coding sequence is TGTGCCAGCGGGATTGAATTGGGAGAGACCCAGTACTTC. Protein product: CASGIELGETQYF.

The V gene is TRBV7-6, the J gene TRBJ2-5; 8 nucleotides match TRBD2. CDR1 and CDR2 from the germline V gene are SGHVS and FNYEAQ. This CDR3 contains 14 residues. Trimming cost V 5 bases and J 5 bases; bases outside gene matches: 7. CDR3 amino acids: CASSTGGAEETQYF. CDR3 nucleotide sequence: TGTGCCAGCAGCACCGGGGGGGCCGAGGAGACCCAGTACTTC. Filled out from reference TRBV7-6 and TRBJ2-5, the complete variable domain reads GAGVSQSPRYKVTKRGQDVALRCDPISGHVSLYWYRQALGQGPEFLTYFNYEAQQDKSGLPNDRFSAERPEGSISTLTIQRTEQRDSAMYRCASSTGGAEETQYFGPGTRLLVL.

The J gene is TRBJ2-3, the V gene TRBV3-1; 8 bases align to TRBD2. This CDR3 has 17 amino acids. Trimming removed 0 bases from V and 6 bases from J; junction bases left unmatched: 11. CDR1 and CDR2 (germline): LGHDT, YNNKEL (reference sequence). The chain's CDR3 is CASSQEGAGGAGDTQYF. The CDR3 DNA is TGTGCCAGCAGCCAAGAGGGGGCGGGGGGCGCGGGCGATACGCAGTATTTT.